The text below deals with one TCR beta chain. Its specificity is not known. One end of the junction fails to match germline, which may point to a read error. The record originates from a study of blood T cells in healthy people across ages. Study-wide points: Aged donors had fewer naive CD4+ cells and lower diversity than long-lived donors.

The CDR3 has 16 residues. Per germline, CDR1 MGHRA and CDR2 YSYEKL. They isolated at least 7 million PBMCs from each sample. Sample-barcoded 5' priming and a J-beta primer mix drove a second PCR of roughly 7 to 11 cycles. TCRdb reprocessed the 5' RACE reads with MiXCR, giving one entry per CDR3 protein. The sample consists of about 930,000 distinct CDR3 sequences, around 29% of them appearing once. This sample was shared with a second study, whose subject was T cells of mothers and their children. Per that study: Three healthy Caucasian mothers and their six children donated. The second PCR used the M1S primer, and this primer added sample barcodes and 2-4 random nucleotides.

Sequenced: blood. The chain has TRBV4-1 and TRBJ2-7; 7 bases map to TRBD2. The clonotype comes from a woman in her thirties or forties in good health. The CDR3 DNA reads as TGCACCAGCAGCCAAGAAGCTAGCGGTTCCTTCTACGAGCAGTACTTC. Translated, it gives CTSSQEASGSFYEQYF.